This T cell receptor beta chain was found in a study of breast tumors, draining lymph nodes, adjacent tissues. The lymph nodes were axillary draining lymph nodes from breast cancer patients. At least ten counts were recorded for this clonotype. One entry per CDR3 protein results from TCRdb running MiXCR on the multiplex PCR reads. The data hold some 120,000 distinct CDR3 sequences, with around 20% observed a single time. The V and J ends lost 3 bases and 0 bases respectively, with 6 bases between them. From germline, CDR1 is SEHNR and CDR2 FQNEAQ (reference sequence). The CDR3 totals 14 residues. The clonotype was recovered from a female donor with breast cancer. Some clones in this sample may be carry-over from other donors' samples. The sample consisted of axillary lymph node tissue. J is TRBJ1-3 and V is TRBV7-9; TRBD1 might be the D (5 bases). CDR3 nucleotide sequence: TGTGCCAGCAGCTTCGGGGGCTCTGGAAACACCATATATTTT. This codes for CASSFGGSGNTIYF.